This T cell receptor (beta chain) was recorded in a study of fetal regulatory T cell absence and autoimmunity. Study information: Without clinical diabetes, IPEX patients showed exocrine pancreas autoimmunity. Study outcomes and limitations: Oligoclonal TCR enrichment in pancreas over cord blood reached over 95-fold for some clones. Antigen-driven pancreatic autoimmunity before birth in IPEX was inferred from oligoclonal enrichment.

On this clone itself: Its cognate antigen is unknown.

The assay was immunoSEQ multiplex PCR, and TCRdb's table has in-frame clones only and misses some. The sample consists of 95,000 or so clones, around 72% of them appearing once. The receptor was derived from a male donor with IPEX syndrome. Sequencing used pancreas tissue.

Here the CDR3 DNA reads TGTGCCAGCAGCTCCCGTTTGACAGGGTGGCAAGAGACCCAGTACTTC. Encoded protein: CASSSRLTGWQETQYF. The rearrangement joins TRBV7-9 to TRBJ2-5, with TRBD1 identical over 7 bases. Germline-derived CDR1 and CDR2 are SEHNR and FQNEAQ (reference sequence). The CDR3 runs to 16 residues. Trimming cost V 4 bases and J 2 bases; bases outside gene matches: 10. Variable domain in full (rest from reference TRBV7-9 and TRBJ2-5): DTGVSQNPRHKITKRGQNVTFRCDPISEHNRLYWYRQTLGQGPEFLTYFQNEAQLEKSRLLSDRFSAERPKGSFSTLEIQRTEQGDSAMYLCASSSRLTGWQETQYFGPGTRLLVL.